The rows below give T cell receptor beta chains drawn from one sample of a study of cytomegalovirus exposure and HLA in healthy donors. Libraries were prepared by immunoSEQ multiplex PCR; TCRdb keeps only in-frame clonotypes and omits some of them. This table holds about 100,000 clones, about 85% found once. The specimen sequenced was PBMCs. These receptors came from a man aged 25 to 40 in good health and CMV-seronegative. The CDR3 runs from the conserved cysteine through the conserved F or W. A D gene is named only where the DNA matches it firmly. Size values are once, few and many counts, or a class for expanded clones, and some rows have none.

TRBJ2-3,.,TRBV7-9,.,CASSLGTPTYTQYF,TGTGCCAGCAGCTTAGGAACTCCAACTTATACGCAGTATTTT
TRBJ2-2,.,TRBV2,.,CASSGLVGTGELFF,TGTGCCAGCAGTGGACTAGTAGGCACCGGGGAGCTGTTTTTT
TRBJ2-3,.,TRBV29-1,few,CSVPPRGTSTDTQYF,TGCAGCGTCCCCCCCCGGGGGACTAGCACAGATACGCAGTATTTT
TRBJ2-7,TRBD2,TRBV15,few,CATSNGGSATYEQYF,TGTGCCACCAGCAACGGCGGGAGTGCAACCTACGAGCAGTACTTC
TRBJ1-5,.,TRBV6-4,.,CASSADSSQPQHF,TGTGCCAGCTCTGCGGACAGTAGTCAGCCCCAGCATTTT
TRBJ1-5,.,TRBV7-9,.,CASSLASDTNQPQHF,TGTGCCAGCAGCTTAGCTTCGGACACCAATCAGCCCCAGCATTTT
TRBJ2-5,TRBD1,TRBV5-1,.,CASSTNRGETQYF,TGCGCCAGCAGCACAAACAGGGGAGAGACCCAGTACTTC
TRBJ1-2,TRBD1,TRBV2,.,CASSGTGNYGYTF,TGTGCCAGCTCGGGGACAGGAAACTATGGCTACACCTTC
TRBJ2-7,.,TRBV19,.,CASRRTTGAYEQYF,TGTGCCAGTAGAAGGACTACCGGGGCCTACGAGCAGTACTTC
TRBJ2-3,TRBD2,TRBV11-2,.,CASSLEVAGGPGTQYF,TGTGCCAGCAGCTTAGAGGTAGCGGGAGGGCCGGGAACGCAGTATTTT
TRBJ2-1,.,TRBV5-4,.,CASDTGITQFF,TGTGCCAGCGACACCGGGATTACTCAGTTCTTC
TRBJ2-3,.,TRBV7-9,.,CASSLGSGPSPTDTQYF,TGTGCCAGCAGCTTAGGGTCAGGCCCGAGTCCTACAGATACGCAGTATTTT
TRBJ2-3,TRBD2,TRBV27,.,CASSFIAGGSDTQYF,TGTGCCAGCAGTTTCATTGCGGGGGGGTCAGATACGCAGTATTTT
TRBJ1-6,.,TRBV27,.,CASSLQLPTDLYSPLHF,TGTGCCAGCAGTTTACAACTACCGACAGATTTATATTCACCCCTCCACTTT
TRBJ2-5,.,TRBV5-6,once,CASSLGVADGWWETQYF,TGTGCCAGCAGCTTGGGGGTAGCGGACGGATGGTGGGAGACCCAGTACTTC
TRBJ1-4,.,TRBV18,.,CASSPADGEKLFF,TGTGCCAGCTCACCCGCGGATGGGGAAAAACTGTTTTTT
TRBJ1-6,.,TRBV30,.,CAWRRGSLSPLHF,TGTGCCTGGAGGAGGGGGAGCCTATCACCCCTCCACTTT
TRBJ2-6,.,TRBV7-3,once,CASSFGSGSGANVLTF,TGTGCCAGCAGCTTCGGATCAGGTTCTGGGGCCAACGTCCTGACTTTC
TRBJ1-4,TRBD1,TRBV4-3,few,CASSRLARTGDEKLFF,TGCGCCAGCAGCCGCCTGGCCAGGACAGGGGACGAAAAACTGTTTTTT
TRBJ1-6,.,TRBV30,.,CAWSGAYNSPLHF,TGTGCCTGGAGCGGGGCCTATAATTCACCCCTCCACTTT
TRBJ1-6,.,TRBV30,few,CAWSGSYNSPLHF,TGTGCCTGGAGCGGCTCCTATAATTCACCCCTCCACTTT
TRBJ2-7,.,TRBV30,.,CAWSVPVGSRFYEQYF,TGTGCCTGGAGTGTACCGGTCGGGAGTCGGTTCTACGAGCAGTACTTC
TRBJ1-4,.,TRBV2,.,CASSVRQVNEKLFF,TGTGCCAGCAGTGTGCGGCAAGTTAATGAAAAACTGTTTTTT
TRBJ1-1,TRBD1,TRBV14,.,CASSHRTGNTEAFF,TGTGCCAGCAGCCATCGGACAGGGAACACTGAAGCTTTCTTT
TRBJ2-1,TRBD2,TRBV29-1,.,CSVEDGRATSYNEQFF,TGCAGCGTTGAAGATGGGAGGGCGACCTCCTACAATGAGCAGTTCTTC
TRBJ2-1,.,TRBV27,.,CASSRDRISSYNEQFF,TGTGCCAGCAGCCGAGACAGGATCTCGTCCTACAATGAGCAGTTCTTC
TRBJ2-3,TRBD2,TRBV5-4,.,CASSLGTSGGSDTQYF,TGTGCCAGCAGCTTGGGCACTAGCGGGGGATCAGATACGCAGTATTTT
TRBJ1-5,.,TRBV27,.,CASSVRQASNQPQHF,TGTGCCAGCAGTGTCCGACAGGCCAGCAATCAGCCCCAGCATTTT
TRBJ2-2,.,TRBV6-9,.,CASSFGTANTGELFF,TGTGCCAGCAGTTTTGGCACAGCGAACACCGGGGAGCTGTTTTTT
TRBJ2-7,TRBD2,TRBV4-1,.,CASSLGEGSSYEQYF,TGCGCCAGCAGTCTTGGGGAGGGGAGCTCCTACGAGCAGTACTTC
TRBJ2-3,TRBD1,TRBV9,.,CASSSTGVSTDTQYF,TGTGCCAGCAGCTCTACAGGGGTTAGCACAGATACGCAGTATTTT
TRBJ1-2,.,TRBV30,.,CALATHGYTF,TGTGCCCTCGCGACACATGGCTACACCTTC
TRBJ1-5,.,TRBV28,.,CASSLDKKYSNQPQHF,TGTGCCAGCAGTTTGGACAAGAAATATAGCAATCAGCCCCAGCATTTT
TRBJ1-1,.,TRBV6-5,few,CASSPERTANTEAFF,TGTGCCAGCAGCCCAGAAAGGACAGCAAACACTGAAGCTTTCTTT
TRBJ1-1,.,TRBV6-5,.,CASRGGGPNTEAFF,TGTGCCAGCCGAGGGGGGGGACCGAACACCGAAGCTTTCTTT
TRBJ1-1,.,TRBV28,.,CASSSTGENTEAFF,TGTGCCAGCAGTTCTACAGGAGAGAACACTGAAGCTTTCTTT
TRBJ2-1,TRBD2,TRBV11-3,once,CASSLFTGGGSYNEQFF,TGTGCCAGCAGCTTATTTACGGGGGGGGGATCCTACAATGAGCAGTTCTTC
TRBJ1-5,.,TRBV6-5,.,CASSYSAAGEPQHF,TGTGCCAGCAGTTACTCAGCGGCGGGGGAGCCCCAGCATTTT
TRBJ1-5,.,TRBV28,.,CASSQRRWRVTYSNQPQHF,TGTGCCAGCAGCCAGCGCCGTTGGAGGGTGACTTATAGCAATCAGCCCCAGCATTTT
TRBJ2-7,TRBD1,TRBV6-5,.,CASNSGGSEDEQYF,TGTGCCAGCAATTCAGGGGGCTCAGAGGACGAGCAGTACTTC
TRBJ2-2,.,TRBV5-1,few,CASSLVGGSNTGELFF,TGCGCCAGCAGCTTGGTGGGCGGGTCGAACACCGGGGAGCTGTTTTTT
TRBJ1-3,.,TRBV6-5,.,CASSYLSSGNTIYF,TGTGCCAGCAGTTATTTGAGCTCTGGAAACACCATATATTTT
TRBJ1-1,.,TRBV6-5,.,CASGEGVTEAFF,TGTGCCAGCGGGGAGGGGGTGACTGAAGCTTTCTTT
TRBJ2-7,.,TRBV7-2,.,CASSLPADEQYF,TGTGCCAGCAGCTTACCAGCGGACGAGCAGTACTTC
TRBJ2-2,.,TRBV6-5,.,CASGRGFNTGELFF,TGTGCCAGCGGGAGGGGGTTTAACACCGGGGAGCTGTTTTTT
TRBJ1-1,.,TRBV5-6,.,CASSFLQANEAFF,TGTGCCAGCAGCTTTCTCCAGGCAAATGAAGCTTTCTTT
TRBJ1-5,.,TRBV7-3,.,CASSPGANQPQHF,TGTGCCAGCAGCCCTGGGGCAAATCAGCCCCAGCATTTT
TRBJ2-1,.,TRBV2,.,CASSPILEGGGHMNEQFF,TGTGCCAGCAGCCCAATCCTAGAGGGCGGGGGCCATATGAATGAGCAGTTCTTC
TRBJ2-5,TRBD2,TRBV7-2,once,CASSLDGRAKIGTQYF,TGTGCCAGCAGCTTAGACGGGAGGGCGAAGATTGGGACCCAGTACTTC
TRBJ2-1,.,TRBV29-1,.,CSVERRGQYNEQFF,TGCAGCGTTGAAAGGAGGGGGCAGTACAATGAGCAGTTCTTC
TRBJ2-5,.,TRBV9,.,CASSVGRNQETQYF,TGTGCCAGCAGCGTAGGGCGGAACCAAGAGACCCAGTACTTC
TRBJ1-5,.,TRBV15,.,CATSRTVYSNQPQHF,TGTGCCACCAGCAGAACAGTCTATAGCAATCAGCCCCAGCATTTT
TRBJ2-3,.,TRBV5-1,.,CASSGGLSADTQYF,TGCGCCAGCAGCGGGGGACTTTCGGCAGATACGCAGTATTTT
TRBJ2-3,.,TRBV12-5,once,CASGRVGGATQYF,TGTGCTAGTGGCCGTGTGGGTGGAGCCACGCAGTATTTT
TRBJ2-1,.,TRBV29-1,.,CSVERGEQFF,TGCAGCGTTGAAAGAGGTGAGCAGTTCTTC
TRBJ2-2,TRBD2,TRBV19,.,CASSIDRLAGVTGELFF,TGTGCCAGTAGTATAGATCGGTTAGCGGGGGTAACCGGGGAGCTGTTTTTT
TRBJ1-2,TRBD1,TRBV6-5,.,CASRWTGGDYGYTF,TGTGCCAGCAGGTGGACAGGGGGCGACTATGGCTACACCTTC
TRBJ2-1,TRBD2,TRBV7-3,.,CASSLLAGGYNEQFF,TGTGCCAGCAGCTTACTGGCGGGAGGCTACAATGAGCAGTTCTTC
TRBJ2-7,.,TRBV29-1,.,CSVVREPSYEQYF,TGCAGCGTTGTGAGGGAACCTTCCTACGAGCAGTACTTC
TRBJ2-7,TRBD1,TRBV5-4,.,CASSLGGQGYPYEQYF,TGTGCCAGCAGCTTGGGAGGACAGGGCTATCCCTACGAGCAGTACTTC